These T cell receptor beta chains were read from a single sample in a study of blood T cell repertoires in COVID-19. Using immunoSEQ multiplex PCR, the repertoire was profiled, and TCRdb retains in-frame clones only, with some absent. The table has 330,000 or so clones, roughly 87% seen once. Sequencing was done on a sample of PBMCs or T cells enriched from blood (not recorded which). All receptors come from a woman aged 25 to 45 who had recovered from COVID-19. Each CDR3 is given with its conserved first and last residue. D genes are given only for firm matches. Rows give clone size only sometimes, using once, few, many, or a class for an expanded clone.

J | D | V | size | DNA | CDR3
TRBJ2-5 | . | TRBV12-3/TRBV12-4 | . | TGTGCCAGCAGTTCGGTCCAAGAGACCCAGTACTTC | CASSSVQETQYF
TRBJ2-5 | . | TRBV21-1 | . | TGTGCCAGCAGCAAAGGGAATTGGGCGGGAGGGCCGGCAGAGACCCAGTACTTC | CASSKGNWAGGPAETQYF
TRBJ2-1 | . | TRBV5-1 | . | TGCGCCAGCAGCTTGGAGGCGGGCAATGAGCAGTTCTTC | CASSLEAGNEQFF
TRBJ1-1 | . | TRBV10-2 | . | TGCGCCAGCTCCCCCCTCGGTGAAGCTTTCTTT | CASSPLGEAFF
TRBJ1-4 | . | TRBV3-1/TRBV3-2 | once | TGTGCCAGCAGCCCCACAGCAACTAATGAAAAACTGTTTTTT | CASSPTATNEKLFF
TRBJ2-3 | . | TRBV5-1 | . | TGCGCCAGCAGCCCCCAAGACAGTCCCCCTCCGCAGATAGAGCAGTATTTT | CASSPQDSPPPQIEQYF
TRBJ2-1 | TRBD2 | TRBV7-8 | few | TGTGCCAGCAGCTTATTAGGACTAGCGAGCAATGAGCAGTTCTTC | CASSLLGLASNEQFF
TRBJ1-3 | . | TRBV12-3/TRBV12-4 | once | TGTGCCAGCAGACAGGTCTCTGGAAACACCATATATTTT | CASRQVSGNTIYF
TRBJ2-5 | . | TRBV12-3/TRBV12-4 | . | TGTGCCAGCAGCCAGAGGGAGACCCAGTACTTC | CASSQRETQYF
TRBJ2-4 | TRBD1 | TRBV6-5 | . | TGTGCCAGCAGACGGACAGGAATAGCCAAAAACATTCAGTACTTC | CASRRTGIAKNIQYF
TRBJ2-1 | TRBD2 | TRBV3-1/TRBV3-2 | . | TGTGCCAGCAGCCAAGATCTCGGGGGGGGGCCCTACAATGAGCAGTTCTTC | CASSQDLGGGPYNEQFF
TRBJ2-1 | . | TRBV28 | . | TGTGCCAGCAGTTCCCCCTCCGGGACACCCTACAATGAGCAGTTCTTC | CASSSPSGTPYNEQFF